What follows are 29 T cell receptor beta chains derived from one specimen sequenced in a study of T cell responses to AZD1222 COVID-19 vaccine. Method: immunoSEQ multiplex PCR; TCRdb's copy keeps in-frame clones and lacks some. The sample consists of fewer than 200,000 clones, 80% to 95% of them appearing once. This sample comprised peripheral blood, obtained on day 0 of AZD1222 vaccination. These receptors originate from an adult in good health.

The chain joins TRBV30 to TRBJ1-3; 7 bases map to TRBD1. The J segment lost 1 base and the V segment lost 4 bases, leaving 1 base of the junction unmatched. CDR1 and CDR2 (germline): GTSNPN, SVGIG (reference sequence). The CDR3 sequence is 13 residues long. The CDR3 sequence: CAWTGGSGNTIYF. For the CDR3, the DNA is TGTGCCTGGACAGGGGGATCTGGAAACACCATATATTTT.

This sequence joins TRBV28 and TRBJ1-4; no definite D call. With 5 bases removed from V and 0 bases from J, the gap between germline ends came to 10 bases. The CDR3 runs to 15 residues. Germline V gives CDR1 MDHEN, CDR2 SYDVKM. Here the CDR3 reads CASSQDGSTNEKLFF. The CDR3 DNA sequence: TGTGCCAGCAGTCAGGACGGCTCAACTAATGAAAAACTGTTTTTT.

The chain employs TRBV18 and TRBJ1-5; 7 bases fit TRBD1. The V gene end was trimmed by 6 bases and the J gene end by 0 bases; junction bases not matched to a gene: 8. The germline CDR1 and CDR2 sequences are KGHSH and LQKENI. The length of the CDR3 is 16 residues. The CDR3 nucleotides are TGTGCCAGCTCGGGCGGACAGGACCCTAGCAATCAGCCCCAGCATTTT. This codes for CASSGGQDPSNQPQHF.

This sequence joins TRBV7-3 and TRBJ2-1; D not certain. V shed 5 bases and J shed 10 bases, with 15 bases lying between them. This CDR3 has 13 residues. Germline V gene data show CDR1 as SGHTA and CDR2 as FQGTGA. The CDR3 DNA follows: TGTGCCAGCAGCACGGACCCCCTCGGCGAGCAGTTCTTC. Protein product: CASSTDPLGEQFF.

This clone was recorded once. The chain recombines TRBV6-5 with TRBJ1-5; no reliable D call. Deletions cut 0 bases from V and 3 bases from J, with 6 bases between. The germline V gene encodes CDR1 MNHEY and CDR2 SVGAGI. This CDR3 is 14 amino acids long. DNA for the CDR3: TGTGCCAGCAGTTACTCGGAGAACAATCAGCCCCAGCATTTT. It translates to CASSYSENNQPQHF.

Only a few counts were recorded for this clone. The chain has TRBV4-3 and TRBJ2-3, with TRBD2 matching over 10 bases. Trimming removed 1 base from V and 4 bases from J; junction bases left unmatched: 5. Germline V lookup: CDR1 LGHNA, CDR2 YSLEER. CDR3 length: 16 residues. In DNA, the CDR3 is TGCGCCAGCAGCCAAGGAGGAGCGGGGGGGCCAGATACGCAGTATTTT. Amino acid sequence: CASSQGGAGGPDTQYF.

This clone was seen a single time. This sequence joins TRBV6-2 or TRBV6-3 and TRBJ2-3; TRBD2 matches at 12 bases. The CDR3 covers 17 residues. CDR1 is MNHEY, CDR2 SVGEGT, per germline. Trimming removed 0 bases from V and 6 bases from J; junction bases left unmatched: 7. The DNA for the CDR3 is TGTGCCAGCAGTTACTCTCCCCTGCTAGCGGGGGGGGATACGCAGTATTTT. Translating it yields CASSYSPLLAGGDTQYF.

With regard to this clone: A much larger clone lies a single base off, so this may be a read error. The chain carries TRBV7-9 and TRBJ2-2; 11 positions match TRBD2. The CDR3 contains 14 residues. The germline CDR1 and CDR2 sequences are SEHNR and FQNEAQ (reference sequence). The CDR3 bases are TGTGCCAGCAGTTTAGCGGGAGGGCCCGGGGAGCTGTTTTTT. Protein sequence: CASSLAGGPGELFF. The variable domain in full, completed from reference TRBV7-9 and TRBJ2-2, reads DTGVSQNPRHKITKRGQNVTFRCDPISEHNRLYWYRQTLGQGPEFLTYFQNEAQLEKSRLLSDRFSAERPKGSFSTLEIQRTEQGDSAMYLCASSLAGGPGELFFGEGSRLTVL.

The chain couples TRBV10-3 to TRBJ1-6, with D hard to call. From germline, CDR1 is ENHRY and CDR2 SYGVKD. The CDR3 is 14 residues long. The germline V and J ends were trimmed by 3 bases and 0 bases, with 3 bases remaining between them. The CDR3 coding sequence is TGTGCCATCAGTGAAAGCTCCTATAATTCACCCCTCCACTTT. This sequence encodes CAISESSYNSPLHF.

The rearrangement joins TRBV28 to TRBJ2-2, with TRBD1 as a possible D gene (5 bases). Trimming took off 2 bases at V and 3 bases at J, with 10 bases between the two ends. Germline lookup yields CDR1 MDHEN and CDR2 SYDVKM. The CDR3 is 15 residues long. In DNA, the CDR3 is TGTGCCAGCAGTTTAAGGGGTAGCTACACCGGGGAGCTGTTTTTT. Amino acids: CASSLRGSYTGELFF.

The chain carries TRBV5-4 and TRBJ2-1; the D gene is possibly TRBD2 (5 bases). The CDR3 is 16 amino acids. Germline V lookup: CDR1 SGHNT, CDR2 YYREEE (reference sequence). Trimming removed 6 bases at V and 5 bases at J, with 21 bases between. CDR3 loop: CASNKRDGVSDNEQFF. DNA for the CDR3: TGTGCCAGCAACAAAAGGGATGGGGTTAGCGACAATGAGCAGTTCTTC. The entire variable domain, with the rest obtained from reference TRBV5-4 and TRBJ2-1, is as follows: ETGVTQSPTHLIKTRGQQVTLRCSSQSGHNTVSWYQQALGQGPQFIFQYYREEENGRGNFPPRFSGLQFPNYSSELNVNALELDDSALYLCASNKRDGVSDNEQFFGPGTRLTVL.

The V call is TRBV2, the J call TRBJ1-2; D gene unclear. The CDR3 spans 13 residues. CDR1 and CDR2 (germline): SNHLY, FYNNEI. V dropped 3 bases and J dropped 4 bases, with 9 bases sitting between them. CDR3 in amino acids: CASSEGSRYGYTF. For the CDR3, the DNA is TGTGCCAGCAGTGAGGGCAGCCGCTATGGCTACACCTTC.

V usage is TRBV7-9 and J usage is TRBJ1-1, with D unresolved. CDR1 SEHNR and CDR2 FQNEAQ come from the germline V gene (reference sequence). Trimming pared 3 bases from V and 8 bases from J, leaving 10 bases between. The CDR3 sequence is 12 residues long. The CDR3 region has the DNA TGTGCCAGCAGCTTCACGCGGGCCGAAGCTTTCTTT. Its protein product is CASSFTRAEAFF. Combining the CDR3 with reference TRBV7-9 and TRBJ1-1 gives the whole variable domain DTGVSQNPRHKITKRGQNVTFRCDPISEHNRLYWYRQTLGQGPEFLTYFQNEAQLEKSRLLSDRFSAERPKGSFSTLEIQRTEQGDSAMYLCASSFTRAEAFFGQGTRLTVV.

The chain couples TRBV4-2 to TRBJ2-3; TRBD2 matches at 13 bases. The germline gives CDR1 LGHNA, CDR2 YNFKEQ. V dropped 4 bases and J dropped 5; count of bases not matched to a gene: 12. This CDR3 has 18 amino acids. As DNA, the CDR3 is TGTGCCAGCAGCCGCACCGCAAGAGGGACTAGCGGGATAGATACGCAGTATTTT. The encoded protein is CASSRTARGTSGIDTQYF.

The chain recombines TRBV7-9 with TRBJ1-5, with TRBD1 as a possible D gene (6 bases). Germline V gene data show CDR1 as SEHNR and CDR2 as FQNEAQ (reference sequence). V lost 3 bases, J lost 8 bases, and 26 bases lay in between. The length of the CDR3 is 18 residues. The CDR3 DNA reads TGTGCCAGCAGCTTTTGGGCAGGGGATACAAATCAAGGGGAGCCCCAGCATTTT. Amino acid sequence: CASSFWAGDTNQGEPQHF.

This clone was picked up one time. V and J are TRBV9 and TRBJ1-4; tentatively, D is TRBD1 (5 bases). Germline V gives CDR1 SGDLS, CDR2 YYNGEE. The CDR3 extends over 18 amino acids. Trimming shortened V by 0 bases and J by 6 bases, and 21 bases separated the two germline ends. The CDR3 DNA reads TGTGCCAGCAGCGTAGGACAGCGGCGAGTTTCTGTCCATGAAAAACTGTTTTTT. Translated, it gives CASSVGQRRVSVHEKLFF.

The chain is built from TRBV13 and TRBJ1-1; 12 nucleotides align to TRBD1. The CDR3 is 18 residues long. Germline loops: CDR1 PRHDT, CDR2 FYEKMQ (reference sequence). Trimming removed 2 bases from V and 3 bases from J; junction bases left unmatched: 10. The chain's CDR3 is CASSLKGGTGGVYTEAFF. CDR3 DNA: TGTGCCAGCAGCTTAAAAGGCGGGACAGGGGGCGTGTACACTGAAGCTTTCTTT.

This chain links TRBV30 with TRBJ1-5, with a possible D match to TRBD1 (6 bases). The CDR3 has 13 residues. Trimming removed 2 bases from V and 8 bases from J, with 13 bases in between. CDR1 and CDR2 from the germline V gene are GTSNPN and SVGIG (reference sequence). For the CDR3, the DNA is TGTGCCTGGAGTCCCCTAGGGGGGGAGCCCCAGCATTTT. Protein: CAWSPLGGEPQHF.

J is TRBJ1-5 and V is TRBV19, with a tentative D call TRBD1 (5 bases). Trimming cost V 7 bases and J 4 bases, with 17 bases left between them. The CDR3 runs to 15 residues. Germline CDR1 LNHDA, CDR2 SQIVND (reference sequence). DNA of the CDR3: TGTGCCAGTAATATTGAAGGGGCAGGGAATCAGCCCCAGCATTTT. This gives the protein CASNIEGAGNQPQHF.

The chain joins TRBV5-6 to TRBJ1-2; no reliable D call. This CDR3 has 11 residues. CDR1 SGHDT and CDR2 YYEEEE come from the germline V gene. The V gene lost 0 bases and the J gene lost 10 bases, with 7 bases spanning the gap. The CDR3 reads CASSLGQPYTF. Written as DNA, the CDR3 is TGTGCCAGCAGCTTGGGTCAGCCCTACACCTTC.

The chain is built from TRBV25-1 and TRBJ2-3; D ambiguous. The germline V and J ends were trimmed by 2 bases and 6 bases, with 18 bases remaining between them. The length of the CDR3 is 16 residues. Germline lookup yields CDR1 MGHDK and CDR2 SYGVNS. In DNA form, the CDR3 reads TGTGCCAGCAGTGAAGGTACGAAGGGCCGGTCGGATACGCAGTATTTT. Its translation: CASSEGTKGRSDTQYF. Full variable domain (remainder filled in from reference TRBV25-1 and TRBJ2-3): EADIYQTPRYLVIGTGKKITLECSQTMGHDKMYWYQQDPGMELHLIHYSYGVNSTEKGDLSSESTVSRIRTEHFPLTLESARPSHTSQYLCASSEGTKGRSDTQYFGPGTRLTVL.

Here the CDR3 reads CASSLLAVSTDTQYF. The CDR3 nucleotides read TGTGCCAGCAGCCTACTAGCGGTTAGCACAGATACGCAGTATTTT. V usage is TRBV6-2 or TRBV6-3 and J usage is TRBJ2-3, with 8 bases fitting TRBD2. This CDR3 spans 15 amino acids. Germline CDR1 is MNHEY and CDR2 is SVGEGT. With 6 bases clipped from V and 0 bases from J, the junction kept 5 bases outside the gene matches.

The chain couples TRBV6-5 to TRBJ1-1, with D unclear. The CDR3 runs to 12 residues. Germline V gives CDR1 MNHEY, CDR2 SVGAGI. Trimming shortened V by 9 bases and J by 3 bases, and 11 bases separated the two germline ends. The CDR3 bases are TGTGCCAGAGCCACCGCTTACACTGAAGCTTTCTTT. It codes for CARATAYTEAFF.

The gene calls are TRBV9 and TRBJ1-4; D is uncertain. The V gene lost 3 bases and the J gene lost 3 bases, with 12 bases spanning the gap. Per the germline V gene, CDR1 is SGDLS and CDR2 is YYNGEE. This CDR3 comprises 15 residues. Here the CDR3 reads CASSAGSLANEKLFF. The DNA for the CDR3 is TGTGCCAGCAGCGCCGGTAGCCTGGCTAATGAAAAACTGTTTTTT.

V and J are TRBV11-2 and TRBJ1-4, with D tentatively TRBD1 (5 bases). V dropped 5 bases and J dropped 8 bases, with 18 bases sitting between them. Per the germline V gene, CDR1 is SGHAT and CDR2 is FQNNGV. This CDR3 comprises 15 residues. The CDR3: CASSNPGGEGEKLFF. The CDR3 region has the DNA TGTGCCAGCAGCAACCCCGGGGGGGAAGGGGAAAAACTGTTTTTT.

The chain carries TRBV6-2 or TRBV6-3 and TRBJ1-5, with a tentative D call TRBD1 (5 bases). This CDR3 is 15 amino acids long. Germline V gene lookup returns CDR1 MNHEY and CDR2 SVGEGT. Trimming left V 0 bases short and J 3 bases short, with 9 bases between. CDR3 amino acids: CASSYSGGVNQPQHF. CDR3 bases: TGTGCCAGCAGTTACTCGGGGGGTGTCAATCAGCCCCAGCATTTT.

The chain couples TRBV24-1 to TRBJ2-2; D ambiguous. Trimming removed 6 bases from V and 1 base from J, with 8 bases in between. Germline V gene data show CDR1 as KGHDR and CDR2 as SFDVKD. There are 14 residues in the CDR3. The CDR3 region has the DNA TGTGCCACCAGTCCACGGATGAACACCGGGGAGCTGTTTTTT. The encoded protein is CATSPRMNTGELFF.

CDR3 in DNA: TGCGCCAGCATCTTGCCCCAGGGGGAGTTGCTCGAAGCTTTCTTT. Translated: CASILPQGELLEAFF. The V call is TRBV4-1, the J call TRBJ1-1; 7 nucleotides match TRBD1. Germline V lookup: CDR1 MGHRA, CDR2 YSYEKL. The V gene end was trimmed by 7 bases and the J gene end by 8 bases; junction bases not matched to a gene: 16. The CDR3 loop spans 15 amino acids.

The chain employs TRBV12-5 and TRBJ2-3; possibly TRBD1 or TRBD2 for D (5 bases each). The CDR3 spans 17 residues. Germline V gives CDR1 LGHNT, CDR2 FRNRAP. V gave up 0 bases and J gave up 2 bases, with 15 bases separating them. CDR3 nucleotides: TGTGCTAGTGGTTTGGTAATATCGGGGACCTACACAGATACGCAGTATTTT. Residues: CASGLVISGTYTDTQYF.